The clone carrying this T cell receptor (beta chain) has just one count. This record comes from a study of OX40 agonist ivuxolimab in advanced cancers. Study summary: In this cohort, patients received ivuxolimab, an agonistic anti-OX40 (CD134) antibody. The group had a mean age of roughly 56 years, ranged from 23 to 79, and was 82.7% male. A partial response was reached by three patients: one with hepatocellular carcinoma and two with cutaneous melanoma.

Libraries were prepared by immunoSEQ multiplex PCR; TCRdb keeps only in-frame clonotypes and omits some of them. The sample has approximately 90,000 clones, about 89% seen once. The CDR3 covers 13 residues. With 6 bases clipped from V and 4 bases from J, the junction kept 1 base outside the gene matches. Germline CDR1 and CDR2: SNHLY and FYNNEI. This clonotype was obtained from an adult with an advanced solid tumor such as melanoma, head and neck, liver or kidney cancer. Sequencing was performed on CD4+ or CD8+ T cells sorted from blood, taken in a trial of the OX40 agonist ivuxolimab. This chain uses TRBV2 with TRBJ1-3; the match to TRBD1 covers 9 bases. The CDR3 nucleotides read TGTGCCAGCAGCGGACAGGGGGGAAACACCATATATTTT. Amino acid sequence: CASSGQGGNTIYF.